Each of the 29 T cell receptor beta chains below was sequenced from the same sample in a study of T cells in Graves' hyperthyroidism and ophthalmopathy. TCR beta CDR3 regions were amplified from RNA. During a first-round RT-PCR of the TCR CDR3, the HTBI primer set was used. TCRdb re-called the multiplex PCR reads through MiXCR, storing one row per CDR3 protein. The repertoire holds 350,000 to 450,000 distinct CDR3 sequences, approximately 13% seen once, with 9.5% to 11% in the top ten. The specimen was blood. These receptors were collected from an older woman with Graves' hyperthyroidism.

The rearrangement joins TRBV18 to TRBJ1-4; D may be TRBD1 (6 bases). Looked up from germline, CDR1 is KGHSH and CDR2 is LQKENI. With 0 bases removed from V and 2 bases from J, the gap between germline ends came to 13 bases. The CDR3 consists of 17 residues. The CDR3 spells CASSPPGGQQTNEKLFF. DNA for the CDR3: TGTGCCAGCTCACCACCGGGGGGCCAGCAGACTAATGAAAAACTGTTTTTT.

This clonotype was recorded at least ten times. The chain couples TRBV30 to TRBJ1-2; perhaps TRBD1 as D (5 bases). Germline values: CDR1 GTSNPN, CDR2 SVGIG (reference sequence). V lost 0 bases and J 6 bases, leaving 8 bases between the germline ends. This CDR3 comprises 12 residues. The CDR3 nucleotides read TGTGCCTGGAGTGTCTGGGGGAATGGCTACACCTTC. The encoded protein is CAWSVWGNGYTF.

This clonotype turned up a few times. This CDR3 is CASSDSRAGFTGELFF. The CDR3 DNA is TGTGCCAGCAGTGACTCGAGGGCAGGGTTCACCGGGGAGCTGTTTTTT. V and J are TRBV6-4 and TRBJ2-2, with D perhaps TRBD1 or TRBD2 (5 bases each). CDR1 is MRHNA, CDR2 SNTAGT, per germline. V was shortened by 0 bases and J by 4 bases, with 12 bases between the two germline ends. The CDR3 is 16 amino acids.

In its sample, this clonotype was seen many times. J is TRBJ2-1 and V is TRBV10-3, with TRBD1 as a possible D gene (5 bases). CDR3 length: 13 amino acids. Looked up from germline, CDR1 is ENHRY and CDR2 is SYGVKD. The V end was cut by 4 bases, the J end by 13 bases, with 17 bases between. CDR3 bases: TGTGCCATCAGTGGCCAACAGGTGTTGGGCCAGTTCTTC. This sequence encodes CAISGQQVLGQFF.

Comments on this clonotype: A much larger clone sits a single nucleotide away, making a read error possible. The genes are TRBV14 and TRBJ1-2; 7 nucleotides agree with TRBD1. The length of the CDR3 is 15 residues. The germline gives CDR1 SGHDN, CDR2 FVKESK. The CDR3 protein is CANSLGQITNYGYTF. In DNA, the CDR3 is TGTGCCAACAGCTTGGGACAGATAACTAACTATGGCTACACCTTC.

The rearrangement links TRBV28 to TRBJ2-3; D is tentatively TRBD1 or TRBD2 (5 bases each). V was trimmed by 5 bases and J by 3 bases, leaving 12 bases between them. Germline lookup yields CDR1 MDHEN and CDR2 SYDVKM. CDR3 length: 14 amino acids. The CDR3, as DNA: TGTGCCAGCAGTCCGCCGGGACCGACAGATACGCAGTATTTT. Translation gives CASSPPGPTDTQYF.

This clonotype was observed many times. The rearrangement uses TRBV7-3 and TRBJ2-1; 9 nucleotides align to TRBD1. The CDR3 contains 16 residues. After removal of 5 bases from V and 3 bases from J, the junction contained 8 bases not matched to a gene. Germline values: CDR1 SGHTA, CDR2 FQGTGA. The CDR3 DNA reads TGTGCCAGCAGCGCCTCCGGGACAGGGTACTACAATGAGCAGTTCTTC. It translates to CASSASGTGYYNEQFF.

This clonotype was seen ten or more times. V is TRBV2 and J is TRBJ2-1; 10 bases line up with TRBD1. Germline V gene lookup returns CDR1 SNHLY and CDR2 FYNNEI. Trimming took 2 bases from V and 4 from J; bases not matched to a gene: 2. This CDR3 contains 15 residues. CDR3 DNA sequence: TGTGCCAGCAGTGAACCGGGACAGGGGTACAATGAGCAGTTCTTC. Protein product: CASSEPGQGYNEQFF.

The table lists this clonotype with many counts. The chain carries TRBV12-3 or TRBV12-4 and TRBJ2-2, with 9 nucleotides matching TRBD2. The junction had 15 bases not matched to a gene; V was cut back by 5 bases and J by 2 bases. This CDR3 is 19 amino acids long. The CDR3 coding sequence is TGTGCCAGCAGTGGACGACTAATGGCGGGAGGGACCAACACCGGGGAGCTGTTTTTT. Translated: CASSGRLMAGGTNTGELFF.

Ten or more counts support this clonotype. This may be a read error: a much more frequent sequence differs by one nucleotide. The V and J genes are TRBV2 and TRBJ2-3, with 10 bases matching TRBD2. The germline gives CDR1 SNHLY, CDR2 FYNNEI. This CDR3 is built from 16 residues. The CDR3: CASSKALSGRRDTQYF. The CDR3 region has the DNA TGTGCCAGCAGTAAAGCGCTTAGCGGGAGGAGGGATACGCAGTATTTT.

The chain links TRBV19 to TRBJ1-5; D may be TRBD1 (5 bases). Germline V lookup: CDR1 LNHDA, CDR2 SQIVND (reference sequence). The V end was cut by 5 bases, the J end by 7 bases, with 18 bases between. The CDR3 spans 15 residues. The CDR3 protein is CASSFSTRGYQPQHF. CDR3 in DNA: TGTGCCAGTAGTTTCTCAACGCGGGGGTACCAGCCCCAGCATTTT. The full variable domain, with the rest looked up from reference TRBV19 and TRBJ1-5, is DGGITQSPKYLFRKEGQNVTLSCEQNLNHDAMYWYRQDPGQGLRLIYYSQIVNDFQKGDIAEGYSVSREKKESFPLTVTSAQKNPTAFYLCASSFSTRGYQPQHFGDGTRLSIL.

This clonotype was counted many times. The chain links TRBV29-1 to TRBJ2-7, with 10 positions matching TRBD2. Looked up from germline, CDR1 is SQVTM and CDR2 is ANQGSEA. V lost 2 bases and J lost 0; bases outside the gene matches: 7. There are 16 residues in the CDR3. For the CDR3, the DNA is TGCAGCGTTGAAAGATGGCCTAGCGGGAGCTCCTACGAGCAGTACTTC. As protein: CSVERWPSGSSYEQYF.

This clonotype has more than one count but fewer than ten. V usage is TRBV13 and J usage is TRBJ2-7; TRBD2 might be the D (6 bases). Germline lookup yields CDR1 PRHDT and CDR2 FYEKMQ (reference sequence). The CDR3 extends over 17 amino acids. The ends were cut back, 0 bases at V and 6 bases at J, with 21 bases in the middle. The CDR3 region has the DNA TGTGCCAGCAGCTTAGGGGGCATAGGGACTCGGATGCCCGAGCAGTACTTC. Amino acid sequence: CASSLGGIGTRMPEQYF.

In its sample, this clonotype was seen a few times. This chain links TRBV5-1 with TRBJ1-2; D gene uncertain. The CDR3 extends over 14 amino acids. Trimming cost V 3 bases and J 4 bases, with 13 bases left between them. In germline, CDR1 is SGHRS, CDR2 YFSETQ. CDR3 in amino acids: CASSSLQSGYGYTF. CDR3 nucleotides: TGCGCCAGCAGCTCCCTCCAGAGTGGCTATGGCTACACCTTC. Looking up the rest from reference TRBV5-1 and TRBJ1-2 gives the full variable domain: KAGVTQTPRYLIKTRGQQVTLSCSPISGHRSVSWYQQTPGQGLQFLFEYFSETQRNKGNFPGRFSGRQFSNSRSEMNVSTLELGDSALYLCASSSLQSGYGYTFGSGTRLTVV.

This clonotype showed up many times. V is TRBV7-9 and J is TRBJ2-1; TRBD2 matches at 9 bases. This CDR3 is built from 17 residues. CDR1 is SEHNR and CDR2 is FQNEAQ in the germline V gene (reference sequence). V shed 5 bases and J 5 bases; nucleotides not matched to a gene: 13. The DNA of the CDR3 is TGTGCCAGCAGCCGACGAACCTTGGAGCGGGGGGACAATGAGCAGTTCTTC. Protein product: CASSRRTLERGDNEQFF.

This clonotype has ten or more counts. The chain is built from TRBV30 and TRBJ1-5, with D perhaps TRBD1 (5 bases). V was shortened by 0 bases and J by 6 bases, with 6 bases between the two germline ends. This CDR3 region has 12 residues. Germline loops: CDR1 GTSNPN, CDR2 SVGIG (reference sequence). The CDR3 DNA follows: TGTGCCTGGAGTGTCGGGGGTCAGCCCCAGCATTTT. Translated: CAWSVGGQPQHF. The full variable domain, with the rest looked up from reference TRBV30 and TRBJ1-5, is SQTIHQWPATLVQPVGSPLSLECTVEGTSNPNLYWYRQAAGRGLQLLFYSVGIGQISSEVPQNLSASRPQDRQFILSSKKLLLSDSGFYLCAWSVGGQPQHFGDGTRLSIL.

A note on this clonotype: Germline and junction disagree at one end, which may indicate a read error. The chain has TRBV20-1 and TRBJ1-1; D may be TRBD1 (6 bases). This CDR3 contains 13 residues. Germline V gene lookup returns CDR1 DFQATT and CDR2 SNEGSKA (reference sequence). In DNA form, the CDR3 reads TGCAGTGTTAGAGGGGGTCTGAACACTGAAGCTTTCTTT. It translates to CSVRGGLNTEAFF.

This clonotype has a handful of counts. The chain joins TRBV10-3 to TRBJ1-5; D uncertain. The V gene's germline CDR1 is ENHRY and CDR2 SYGVKD. This CDR3 has 12 residues. Trimming left V 3 bases short and J 6 bases short, with 6 bases between. The CDR3 loop is CAISENGQPQHF. CDR3 nucleotides: TGTGCCATCAGTGAAAACGGTCAGCCCCAGCATTTT.

This clonotype appeared a few times. The chain is built from TRBV24-1 and TRBJ1-2; D call uncertain. The CDR3 spans 13 residues. Trimming removed 6 bases at V and 2 bases at J, with 9 bases between. Germline-derived CDR1 and CDR2 are KGHDR and SFDVKD. CDR3: CATSHTPNYGYTF. As DNA, the CDR3 is TGTGCCACCAGTCACACACCAAACTATGGCTACACCTTC.

In its sample, this clonotype was seen many times. The chain employs TRBV20-1 and TRBJ2-5; TRBD2 matches at 11 bases. V lost 6 bases to trimming and J lost 0 bases; unmatched junction nucleotides: 6. The CDR3 sequence is 15 residues long. Germline V gene sequence: CDR1 DFQATT, CDR2 SNEGSKA (reference sequence). In nucleotides, the CDR3 is TGCAGTGCGTTAGCGGGAGGGTCCCACCAAGAGACCCAGTACTTC. Amino acids: CSALAGGSHQETQYF.

This clonotype was seen at least ten times. The CDR3 is CASSLAANNEQFF. The CDR3 DNA reads as TGTGCCAGCAGCTTAGCGGCCAACAATGAGCAGTTCTTC. The genes are TRBV7-2 and TRBJ2-1, with unresolved D. CDR3 length: 13 amino acids. Looked up from germline, CDR1 is SGHTA and CDR2 is FQGNSA. Trimming removed 0 bases at V and 5 bases at J, with 5 bases between.

This clonotype turned up a few times. V usage is TRBV7-8 and J usage is TRBJ2-7, with D tentatively TRBD2 (5 bases). This CDR3 is 14 amino acids long. Trimming removed 5 bases from V and 2 bases from J, with 13 bases in between. Per germline, CDR1 SGHVS and CDR2 FQNEAQ. CDR3 bases: TGTGCCAGCAGCATAGAGGGCAGGACCTACGAGCAGTACTTC. Encoded protein: CASSIEGRTYEQYF.

The V gene is TRBV27, the J gene TRBJ2-1; 8 bases agree with TRBD1. Germline V gene data show CDR1 as MNHEY and CDR2 as SMNVEV (reference sequence). The CDR3 totals 18 residues. Unmatched junction bases numbered 11, after V lost 3 bases and J lost 1 base. The CDR3 bases are TGTGCCAGCAGTTTCGACAGGGGAAGGTCCTGGTCCTACAATGAGCAGTTCTTC. This codes for CASSFDRGRSWSYNEQFF.

This clonotype has at least ten counts. This sequence joins TRBV30 and TRBJ2-1; D gene uncertain. CDR3 length: 12 amino acids. The germline V gene encodes CDR1 GTSNPN and CDR2 SVGIG (reference sequence). Trimming left V 3 bases short and J 1 base short, with 4 bases between. CDR3 sequence (DNA): TGTGCCTGGAGCCCTTCCTACAATGAGCAGTTCTTC. Translated, it gives CAWSPSYNEQFF.

This clonotype has ten or more counts. The CDR3: CASSQLARTDTQYF. The CDR3 coding sequence is TGTGCCAGCAGTCAACTAGCGAGGACAGATACGCAGTATTTT. The V and J genes are TRBV28 and TRBJ2-3; 7 bases align to TRBD2. V was pared by 5 bases and J by 3 bases, with 5 bases of the junction left unmatched. The CDR3 is 14 amino acids. The germline V gene has CDR1 MDHEN and CDR2 SYDVKM.

This clonotype has at least ten counts. This chain joins TRBV11-2 and TRBJ1-2; D gene unclear. Germline CDR1 and CDR2: SGHAT and FQNNGV. Trimming stripped 6 bases from V and 5 bases from J, with 10 bases between. This CDR3 spans 12 amino acids. The CDR3 loop is CASSTSWYGYTF. DNA for the CDR3: TGTGCCAGCAGTACCTCTTGGTATGGCTACACCTTC.

V is TRBV27 and J is TRBJ2-5; TRBD1 matches at 8 bases. CDR1 MNHEY and CDR2 SMNVEV come from the germline V gene (reference sequence). V was clipped by 5 bases and J by 4 bases; unmatched bases: 15. The CDR3 covers 17 residues. The CDR3 region has the DNA TGTGCCAGCAGTCCGACCTACGACAGGGGCCCAATAGAGACCCAGTACTTC. Its protein product is CASSPTYDRGPIETQYF.

In this sample, this clonotype turned up many times. This chain uses TRBV2 with TRBJ2-7, with D possibly being TRBD1 or TRBD2 (5 bases each). Trimming shortened V by 9 bases and J by 2 bases, and 14 bases separated the two germline ends. Germline CDR1 and CDR2: SNHLY and FYNNEI. The CDR3 runs to 13 residues. The CDR3 DNA reads TGTGCCAGAGGAAATCAGGGAGCCTACGAGCAGTACTTC. It specifies CARGNQGAYEQYF.

The chain is built from TRBV11-2 and TRBJ2-5; D gene unclear. The CDR3 consists of 13 residues. Germline V CDR1 and CDR2: SGHAT, FQNNGV. The germline V and J ends were trimmed by 4 bases and 3 bases, with 9 bases remaining between them. The CDR3 reads CASSSRREETQYF. DNA for the CDR3: TGTGCCAGCAGCTCTCGTAGGGAAGAGACCCAGTACTTC.